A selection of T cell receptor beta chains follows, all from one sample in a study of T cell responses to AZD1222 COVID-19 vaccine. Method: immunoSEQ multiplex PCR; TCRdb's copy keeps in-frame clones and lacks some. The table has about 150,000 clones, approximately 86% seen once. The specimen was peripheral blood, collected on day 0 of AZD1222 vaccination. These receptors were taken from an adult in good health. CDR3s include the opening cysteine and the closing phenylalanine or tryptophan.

CASSLDRAGGFF | TRBJ2-1 | TRBV11-2
CASSVGAGGPSIQYF | TRBJ2-4 | TRBV9
CASRTTGSYEQYF | TRBJ2-7 | TRBV7-3
CASSLDFTTRYNEQFF | TRBJ2-1 | TRBV11-3
CASSPRQGGYNEQFF | TRBJ2-1 | TRBV11-2
CATSDRPPSGRGNEQFF | TRBJ2-1 | TRBV24-1
CASSSVSYEQYF | TRBJ2-7 | TRBV6-6
CASKRDENYGYTF | TRBJ1-2 | TRBV5-1
CASGDPYNSPLHF | TRBJ1-6 | TRBV7-9
CASSLNPRTANTGELFF | TRBJ2-2 | TRBV7-3
CASSPEGIGSYTF | TRBJ1-2 | TRBV11-1
CAREPGTGGLMNTEAFF | TRBJ1-1 | TRBV2
CASSSPTQTAEETQYF | TRBJ2-5 | TRBV7-9
CASSEMAGPQLEAFF | TRBJ1-1 | TRBV6-1
CASSPEGRGGSEQYF | TRBJ2-7 | TRBV4-2
CASSSSLAARAREQFF | TRBJ2-1 | TRBV27
CASSYDLGGRSYEQYF | TRBJ2-7 | TRBV6-6
CASRTTGGYTGELFF | TRBJ2-2 | TRBV7-9
CASIPPGGAPGELFF | TRBJ2-2 | TRBV19
CASRWTGGESPLHF | TRBJ1-6 | TRBV6-1
CASSTTPPTYEQYF | TRBJ2-7 | TRBV5-1
CASSLAVGGEKLFF | TRBJ1-4 | TRBV7-9
CASSLTALGAGELFF | TRBJ2-2 | TRBV7-3
CASSPAGTGAWNEKLFF | TRBJ1-4 | TRBV6-4
CASSQEAIGVYGYTF | TRBJ1-2 | TRBV4-1